This T cell receptor (beta chain) was sequenced during a study of T cells in Graves' hyperthyroidism and ophthalmopathy. RNA transcripts yielded amplified TCR beta CDR3 regions. Primed by the HTBI set, a first-round RT-PCR was run on the TCR CDR3. One entry per CDR3 protein, called by TCRdb with MiXCR from the multiplex PCR reads. Found here are roughly 400,000 distinct CDR3 sequences, roughly 13% of them singletons; the top ten hold 25% to 30%. Clinical Activity Scores of at least 3, NOSPECS grades of at least 4 and durations under 3 months characterized ophthalmopathy patients. Each 10 ml fresh peripheral blood draw supplied the PBMCs. J lost 8 bases, V lost 4 bases, and 6 bases had no gene match. This CDR3 has 15 amino acids. Germline-derived CDR1 and CDR2 are ENHRY and SYGVKD. This clonotype appeared many times.

J is TRBJ2-1 and V is TRBV10-3; TRBD1 matches at 12 bases. The receptor comes from a man aged 50 to 59 with Graves' ophthalmopathy. The sample taken for sequencing was blood. CDR3 sequence: CAISVGTGGRDEQFF. CDR3 bases: TGTGCCATCAGTGTCGGGACAGGGGGCAGGGATGAGCAGTTCTTC.